Listed below are T cell receptor beta chains from one sample, sequenced in a study of blood T cell repertoires in COVID-19. This table comes from immunoSEQ multiplex PCR, and its TCRdb copy is limited to in-frame clones, with some not included. The table shows around 220,000 clones, with 75% to 95% occurring only once. The sample comprised PBMCs or T cells enriched from blood (not recorded which). These receptor sequences come from a woman aged 18 to 35 who had recovered from COVID-19. Both conserved end residues are part of each CDR3. Each record gives: J gene, clone size, D gene, V gene, CDR3 protein, CDR3 DNA. A D gene is named only where the DNA matches it firmly. The size entry is marked missing in some rows and otherwise reads once, few, many or a size class.

TRBJ1-2 . TRBD1 TRBV18 CASSHIQVHRDSHYGYTF TGTGCCAGCTCACACATTCAGGTCCACCGGGACAGCCACTATGGCTACACCTTC
TRBJ2-5 . . TRBV7-6 CASGSVGVRETQYF TGTGCCAGCGGCAGTGTCGGGGTTCGAGAGACCCAGTACTTC
TRBJ2-7 . TRBD2 TRBV4-1 CASSLGRGEYEQYF TGCGCCAGCAGCCTAGGGAGGGGTGAGTACGAGCAGTACTTC
TRBJ1-4 . . TRBV2 CASTLDRPTNEKLFF TGTGCCAGCACGTTGGACAGACCAACTAATGAAAAACTGTTTTTT
TRBJ1-2 . . TRBV7-8 CASSLLGRGYGYTF TGTGCCAGCAGCTTATTGGGGAGAGGGTATGGCTACACCTTC
TRBJ1-1 . TRBD1 TRBV2 CASNLGGPEAFF TGTGCCAGCAACCTAGGGGGCCCTGAAGCTTTCTTT
TRBJ2-1 . TRBD2 TRBV4-3 CASSQDRGLDYNEQFF TGCGCCAGCAGCCAAGATAGGGGACTAGACTACAATGAGCAGTTCTTC
TRBJ2-5 . . TRBV2 CASSELASWETQYF TGTGCCAGCAGTGAATTGGCTAGCTGGGAGACCCAGTACTTC
TRBJ2-7 . TRBD2 TRBV19 CASSMGLAGYEQYF TGTGCCAGTAGCATGGGACTAGCGGGCTACGAGCAGTACTTC
TRBJ1-3 few . TRBV2 CASSETAGAGNTIYF TGTGCCAGCAGTGAAACGGCAGGGGCTGGAAACACCATATATTTT
TRBJ1-1 . TRBD1 TRBV5-1 CASSLWTGGSGSTEAFF TGCGCCAGCAGCCTATGGACAGGGGGCTCGGGTAGCACTGAAGCTTTCTTT
TRBJ1-2 . . TRBV15 CATSEGQNYGYTF TGTGCCACCAGCGAGGGCCAAAACTATGGCTACACCTTC
TRBJ2-3 few TRBD2 TRBV4-3 CASSQEIAGGTDTQYF TGCGCCAGCAGCCAAGAGATAGCGGGGGGCACAGATACGCAGTATTTT
TRBJ1-1 . TRBD1 TRBV27 CASSGTEHRGKAFF TGTGCCAGCAGTGGAACCGAACACAGGGGTAAAGCTTTCTTT
TRBJ2-1 . . TRBV19 CASSKTGGGRNEQFF TGTGCCAGTAGTAAGACCGGGGGAGGTAGGAATGAGCAGTTCTTC
TRBJ2-2 . TRBD2 TRBV28 CASTMPTGLGPGELFF TGTGCCAGCACCATGCCTACAGGACTAGGGCCCGGGGAGCTGTTTTTT
TRBJ1-5 . . TRBV4-3 CASSQNGQPQHF TGCGCCAGCAGCCAAAACGGTCAGCCCCAGCATTTT
TRBJ2-3 . TRBD2 TRBV7-2 CASSFRLAGGRSADTQYF TGTGCCAGCAGCTTCCGACTAGCGGGGGGCCGTAGCGCAGATACGCAGTATTTT
TRBJ1-2 . . TRBV19 CASNRRDYGYTF TGTGCCAGTAACCGGAGAGACTATGGCTACACCTTC
TRBJ2-7 . . TRBV24-1 CATSDPTLPTGKYF TGTGCCACCAGTGACCCGACCCTCCCGACAGGAAAGTACTTC
TRBJ2-1 . TRBD2 TRBV3-1/TRBV3-2 CASSPGGGVDHEQFF TGTGCCAGCAGCCCGGGGGGGGGAGTTGATCATGAGCAGTTCTTC
TRBJ2-3 . . TRBV5-4 CASSSGSGTDTQYF TGTGCCAGCAGCTCGGGATCTGGCACAGATACGCAGTATTTT
TRBJ1-2 . . TRBV4-2 CASSQDRGLGGYTF TGTGCCAGCAGCCAAGATCGGGGTCTGGGCGGCTACACCTTC
TRBJ2-7 once TRBD1 TRBV28 CASSKTGVEQYF TGTGCCAGCAGTAAAACAGGGGTCGAGCAGTACTTC
TRBJ2-7 . . TRBV25-1 CASSAMRDSYEQYF TGTGCCAGCAGTGCCATGCGAGACAGCTACGAGCAGTACTTC
TRBJ2-2 . . TRBV7-9 CASSAVVSNTGELFF TGTGCCAGCAGCGCAGTTGTATCCAACACCGGGGAGCTGTTTTTT
TRBJ1-4 . . TRBV11-3 CASSGGALEKLFF TGTGCCAGCAGCGGGGGGGCATTGGAAAAACTGTTTTTT
TRBJ1-1 . . TRBV4-2 CASSRPENTEAFF TGTGCCAGCAGCCGTCCAGAGAACACTGAAGCTTTCTTT
TRBJ2-1 . TRBD2 TRBV19 CASSIFLAGGGNEQFF TGTGCCAGTAGTATCTTTCTAGCGGGAGGGGGGAATGAGCAGTTCTTC
TRBJ1-2 . . TRBV7-9 CASSFRDLNYGYTF TGTGCCAGCAGCTTTCGGGATTTGAACTATGGCTACACCTTC
TRBJ2-1 once . TRBV7-2 CASSLARDSAQFF TGTGCCAGCAGCTTAGCCCGAGATTCTGCGCAGTTCTTC
TRBJ1-4 few . TRBV20-1 CSAEGGEKLFF TGCAGTGCTGAGGGGGGGGAAAAACTGTTTTTT
TRBJ2-3 once . TRBV7-2 CASSLVITDTQYF TGTGCCAGCAGCTTAGTAATCACAGATACGCAGTATTTT
TRBJ2-7 . TRBD1 TRBV19 CASSTGQARLGYEQYF TGTGCCAGTAGTACGGGACAGGCGAGGCTTGGGTACGAGCAGTACTTC
TRBJ1-1 . . TRBV11-2 CASSLDANNRAEAFF TGTGCCAGCAGCTTAGACGCGAATAACAGGGCTGAAGCTTTCTTT
TRBJ1-2 . TRBD1 TRBV7-3 CASSSGTGHYGYTF TGTGCCAGCAGCTCCGGGACAGGGCACTATGGCTACACCTTC
TRBJ2-7 . TRBD1 TRBV28 CASSLTGQSYEQYF TGTGCCAGCAGTCTAACGGGACAGAGCTACGAGCAGTACTTC
TRBJ1-2 . . TRBV19 CASSIDLRTAVYGYTF TGTGCCAGTAGTATAGATCTAAGGACAGCCGTCTATGGCTACACCTTC
TRBJ1-2 once TRBD1 TRBV15 CATTTDRGKRDYGYTF TGTGCCACCACTACGGACAGGGGAAAGAGGGACTATGGCTACACCTTC
TRBJ2-7 once TRBD1 TRBV3-1/TRBV3-2 CASSQGGQDSYEQYF TGTGCCAGCAGCCAAGGGGGACAGGACTCCTACGAGCAGTACTTC
TRBJ1-6 . . TRBV28 CASSWRAQPSPLHF TGTGCCAGCAGTTGGAGGGCACAGCCTTCACCCCTCCACTTT
TRBJ1-2 . . TRBV11-2 CASSSLRQRRQANYGYTF TGTGCCAGCAGCTCTCTCCGACAGAGGCGTCAAGCTAACTATGGCTACACCTTC
TRBJ2-6 . . TRBV29-1 CSAVLGQGANVLTF TGCAGCGCCGTGCTTGGGCAAGGGGCCAACGTCCTGACTTTC
TRBJ2-2 . TRBD2 TRBV4-3 CASSHGLANTGELFF TGCGCCAGCAGCCACGGACTAGCAAACACCGGGGAGCTGTTTTTT
TRBJ2-5 once TRBD2 TRBV7-9 CASSSGLADQETQYF TGTGCCAGCAGCTCCGGACTAGCGGACCAAGAGACCCAGTACTTC
TRBJ1-2 once TRBD1 TRBV19 CASSFNGGQGLYGYTF TGTGCCAGTAGTTTCAACGGAGGACAGGGGCTCTATGGCTACACCTTC
TRBJ2-1 . . TRBV5-1 CASSLAPTGGTNEQFF TGCGCCAGCAGCTTGGCTCCGACAGGAGGTACCAATGAGCAGTTCTTC
TRBJ1-2 . . TRBV7-9 CASSHAGQGYGYTF TGTGCCAGCAGCCACGCGGGGCAGGGCTATGGCTACACCTTC
TRBJ1-4 . . TRBV27 CASSHARATNEKLFF TGTGCCAGCAGTCACGCGCGCGCGACTAATGAAAAACTGTTTTTT
TRBJ1-3 . TRBD1 TRBV7-3 CASSLSRDRVASGNTIYF TGTGCCAGCAGCTTAAGTCGGGACAGGGTTGCGTCTGGAAACACCATATATTTT
TRBJ2-7 . . TRBV11-3 CASSLTEYEQYF TGTGCCAGCAGCTTAACAGAGTACGAGCAGTACTTC
TRBJ1-2 . . TRBV5-8 CASSLKGVYGYTF TGTGCCAGCAGCTTGAAAGGGGTCTATGGCTACACCTTC
TRBJ1-6 . TRBD1 TRBV28 CASSSGQGVSYNSPLHF TGTGCCAGCAGTTCGGGACAGGGGGTCTCCTATAATTCACCCCTCCACTTT
TRBJ2-3 once TRBD2 TRBV14 CASSGGADTQYF TGTGCCAGCAGCGGGGGGGCAGATACGCAGTATTTT
TRBJ2-1 . . TRBV28 CASSLAGARNEQFF TGTGCCAGCAGTTTAGCTGGGGCGCGGAATGAGCAGTTCTTC
TRBJ1-6 . . TRBV2 CASSEGPTGYNSPLHF TGTGCCAGCAGTGAAGGCCCCACGGGGTATAATTCACCCCTCCACTTT
TRBJ2-7 few TRBD2 TRBV4-1 CASSPEPSGRAYEQYF TGCGCCAGCAGCCCGGAGCCTAGCGGGAGGGCCTACGAGCAGTACTTC
TRBJ2-5 . TRBD2 TRBV7-9 CASSSSGVVETQYF TGTGCCAGCAGCTCTAGCGGGGTTGTGGAGACCCAGTACTTC
TRBJ2-1 . TRBD2 TRBV6-5 CASSYSEQGGKFF TGTGCCAGCAGTTACTCGGAGCAGGGAGGGAAGTTCTTC